This TCR beta chain appears in the sequencing data of a study of T cells in Graves' hyperthyroidism and ophthalmopathy. In the study overall: Blood from the periphery was taken at initial diagnosis, before any treatment.

Graves' hyperthyroidism showing no ophthalmopathy progression within 18 months was considered stable. Fresh 10 ml peripheral blood yielded PBMCs. Amplified TCR beta CDR3 regions came from RNA transcripts. When the TCR CDR3 underwent first-round RT-PCR, the HTBI primer set was used. MiXCR, run by TCRdb on the multiplex PCR reads, gives a single entry per CDR3 protein. The table includes a few hundred thousand distinct CDR3 sequences, approximately 15% detected once. Regarding the study as a whole: Ophthalmopathy was separated from stable hyperthyroidism by a 13 V-J model.

The germline V gene encodes CDR1 SGDLS and CDR2 YYNGEE. The CDR3 runs 17 residues. V lost 4 bases, J lost 0 bases, and 17 bases lay in between. This clonotype was counted only a few times. As yet, its antigen is unknown. This chain joins TRBV9 and TRBJ1-3; D is ambiguous. Material: blood. This sequence originates from a woman between 18 and 30 years old with Graves' hyperthyroidism. The CDR3 reads CASSLYGRTSSGNTIYF. CDR3 coding DNA: TGTGCCAGCAGCTTATATGGACGCACGAGCTCTGGAAACACCATATATTTT.